The sequence of this TCR beta chain was determined in a study of graft-versus-host responses after intestinal transplantation. The overall study: Recipients uniformly received anti-thymocyte globulin induction, followed by tacrolimus and steroids for approximately 3 years. Whole-study results and caveats: Those patients showing graft-donor T cell macrochimerism displayed high graft-versus-host to host-versus-graft clonal ratios in allografts.

CDR3 length equals 15 residues. CDR1 is GTSNPN and CDR2 is SVGIG in the germline V gene (reference sequence). After removal of 3 bases from V and 9 bases from J, the junction contained 11 bases not matched to a gene. The method was immunoSEQ multiplex PCR; TCRdb's version includes in-frame clones alone and lacks a portion of them. The sample shows some 110,000 clones, 85% to 95% of them seen only once. In regard to this clone: Antigen specificity is unknown.

The TCR sequence derives from a human donor who was the organ donor for an intestinal transplant. Source: unstimulated CD8+ T cells sorted from spleen or lymph node cells, taken before transplant. This chain uses TRBV30 with TRBJ2-1; TRBD2 aligns across 10 bases. DNA for the CDR3: TGTGCCTGGAGCCCGTACCTAGCGGGAGCGAGTGAGCAGTTCTTC. Residues: CAWSPYLAGASEQFF.